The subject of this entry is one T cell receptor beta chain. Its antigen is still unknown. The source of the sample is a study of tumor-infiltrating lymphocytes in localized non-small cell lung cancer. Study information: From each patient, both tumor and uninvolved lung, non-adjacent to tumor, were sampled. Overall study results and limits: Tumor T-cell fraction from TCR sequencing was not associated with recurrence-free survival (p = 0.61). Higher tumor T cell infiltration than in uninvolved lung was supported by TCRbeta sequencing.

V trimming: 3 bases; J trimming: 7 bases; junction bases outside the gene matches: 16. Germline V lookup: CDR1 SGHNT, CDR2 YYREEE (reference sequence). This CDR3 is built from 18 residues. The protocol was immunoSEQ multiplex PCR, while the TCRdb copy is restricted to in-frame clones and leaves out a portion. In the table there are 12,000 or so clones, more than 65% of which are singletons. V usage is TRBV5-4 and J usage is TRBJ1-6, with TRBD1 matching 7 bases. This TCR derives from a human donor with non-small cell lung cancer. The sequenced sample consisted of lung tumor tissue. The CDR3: CASSSAKGGGAENSPLHF. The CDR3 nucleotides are TGTGCCAGCAGCTCCGCAAAGGGAGGGGGCGCGGAAAATTCACCCCTCCACTTT.